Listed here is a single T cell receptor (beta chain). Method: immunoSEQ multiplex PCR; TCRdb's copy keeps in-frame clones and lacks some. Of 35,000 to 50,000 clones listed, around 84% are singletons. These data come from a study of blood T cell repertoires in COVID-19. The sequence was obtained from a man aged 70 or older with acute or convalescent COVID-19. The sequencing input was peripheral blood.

In DNA form, the CDR3 reads TGTGCCTGGAGCCTAGCGGGAGGGCCCCACAATGAGCAGTTCTTC. Translated, it gives CAWSLAGGPHNEQFF. The chain is built from TRBV30 and TRBJ2-1; 12 nucleotides line up with TRBD2. Germline loops: CDR1 GTSNPN, CDR2 SVGIG (reference sequence). CDR3 length: 15 amino acids. V lost 3 bases and J lost 5; bases outside the gene matches: 5. Together with reference TRBV30 and TRBJ2-1, the CDR3 gives the full variable domain: SQTIHQWPATLVQPVGSPLSLECTVEGTSNPNLYWYRQAAGRGLQLLFYSVGIGQISSEVPQNLSASRPQDRQFILSSKKLLLSDSGFYLCAWSLAGGPHNEQFFGPGTRLTVL.